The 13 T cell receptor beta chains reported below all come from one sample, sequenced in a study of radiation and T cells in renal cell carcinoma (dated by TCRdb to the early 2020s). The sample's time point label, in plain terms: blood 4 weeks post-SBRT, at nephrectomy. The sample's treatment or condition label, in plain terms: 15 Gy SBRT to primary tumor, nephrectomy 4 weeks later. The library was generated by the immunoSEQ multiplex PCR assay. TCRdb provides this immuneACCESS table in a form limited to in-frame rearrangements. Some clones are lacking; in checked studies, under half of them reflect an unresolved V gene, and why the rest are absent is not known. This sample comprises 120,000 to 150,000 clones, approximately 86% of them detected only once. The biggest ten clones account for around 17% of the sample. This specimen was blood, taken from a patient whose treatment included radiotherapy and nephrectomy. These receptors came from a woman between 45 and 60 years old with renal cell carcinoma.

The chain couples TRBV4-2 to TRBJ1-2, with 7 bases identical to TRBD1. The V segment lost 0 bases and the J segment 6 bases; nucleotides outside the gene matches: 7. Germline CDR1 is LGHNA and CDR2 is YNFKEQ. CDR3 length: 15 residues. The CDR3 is CASSQDLWQGDGYTF. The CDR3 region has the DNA TGTGCCAGCAGCCAAGATCTGTGGCAGGGGGATGGCTACACCTTC.

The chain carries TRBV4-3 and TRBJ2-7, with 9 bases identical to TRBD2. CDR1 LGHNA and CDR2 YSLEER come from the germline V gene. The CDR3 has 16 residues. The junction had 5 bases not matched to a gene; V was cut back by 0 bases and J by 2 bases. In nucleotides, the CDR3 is TGCGCCAGCAGCCAAGATAGCGGGGGAGGCGCCTACGAGCAGTACTTC. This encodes CASSQDSGGGAYEQYF.

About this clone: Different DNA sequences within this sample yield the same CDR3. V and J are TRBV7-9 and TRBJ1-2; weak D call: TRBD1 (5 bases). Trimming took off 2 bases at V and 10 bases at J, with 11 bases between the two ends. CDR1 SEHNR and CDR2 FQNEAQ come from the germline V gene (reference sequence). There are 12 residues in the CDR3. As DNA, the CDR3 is TGTGCCAGCAGCTTATACCCGGGGGACTACACCTTC. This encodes CASSLYPGDYTF.

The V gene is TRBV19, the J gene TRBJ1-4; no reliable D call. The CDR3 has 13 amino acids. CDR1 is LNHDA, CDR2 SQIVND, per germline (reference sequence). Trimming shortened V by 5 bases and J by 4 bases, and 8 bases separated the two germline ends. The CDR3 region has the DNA TGTGCCAGTAGTGGCCCCTTTAATGAAAAACTGTTTTTT. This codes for CASSGPFNEKLFF.

The DNA of the CDR3 is TGCGCCAGCAGCCAAGAAGGGACTAGGGGCAATGAGCAGTTCTTC. Translating gives CASSQEGTRGNEQFF. V is TRBV4-3 and J is TRBJ2-1; 8 nucleotides align to TRBD2. The V gene end was trimmed by 0 bases and the J gene end by 6 bases; junction bases not matched to a gene: 4. This CDR3 is 15 amino acids long. Germline V gives CDR1 LGHNA, CDR2 YSLEER.

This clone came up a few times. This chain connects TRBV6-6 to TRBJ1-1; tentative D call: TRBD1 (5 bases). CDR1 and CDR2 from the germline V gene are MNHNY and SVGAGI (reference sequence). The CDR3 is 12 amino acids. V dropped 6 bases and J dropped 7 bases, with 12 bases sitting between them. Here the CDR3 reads CASSPTVNEAFF. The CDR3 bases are TGTGCCAGCAGCCCGACAGTTAATGAAGCTTTCTTT.

The CDR3 here is CASSPSGGLGYEQYF. CDR3 bases: TGTGCCAGCAGCCCTAGCGGGGGACTAGGATACGAGCAGTACTTC. The chain uses TRBV5-4 and TRBJ2-7; TRBD2 agrees at 10 bases. There are 15 residues in the CDR3. V trimming: 4 bases; J trimming: 4 bases; junction bases outside the gene matches: 8. Germline-derived CDR1 and CDR2 are SGHNT and YYREEE (reference sequence).

CDR3 sequence reads: CASRGWEADTQYF. CDR3 bases: TGTGCCAGCAGAGGGTGGGAGGCAGATACGCAGTATTTT. V usage is TRBV27 and J usage is TRBJ2-3; tentatively, D is TRBD2 (6 bases). The germline V gene has CDR1 MNHEY and CDR2 SMNVEV (reference sequence). The CDR3 contains 13 residues. Between the trimmed V and J ends, which lost 6 bases and 4 bases, there was a span of 11 bases.

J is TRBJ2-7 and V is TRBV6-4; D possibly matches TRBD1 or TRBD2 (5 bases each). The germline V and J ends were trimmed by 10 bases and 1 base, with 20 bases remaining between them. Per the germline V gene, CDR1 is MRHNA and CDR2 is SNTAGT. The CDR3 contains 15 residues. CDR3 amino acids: CATRWSRDRSYEQYF. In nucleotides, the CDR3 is TGTGCCACCCGCTGGTCCCGGGACCGATCCTACGAGCAGTACTTC.

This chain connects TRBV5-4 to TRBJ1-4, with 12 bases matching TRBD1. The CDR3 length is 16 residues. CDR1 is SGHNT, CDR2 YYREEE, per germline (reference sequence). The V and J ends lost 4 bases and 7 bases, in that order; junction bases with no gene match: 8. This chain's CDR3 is CASSTGTGGGGEKLFF. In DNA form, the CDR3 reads TGTGCCAGCAGCACCGGGACAGGGGGCGGAGGTGAAAAACTGTTTTTT.

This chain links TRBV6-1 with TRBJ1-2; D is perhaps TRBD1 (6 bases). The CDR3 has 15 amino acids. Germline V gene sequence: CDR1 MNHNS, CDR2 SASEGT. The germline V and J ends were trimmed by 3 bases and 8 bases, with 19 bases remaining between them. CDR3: CASSDPALGAGGYTF. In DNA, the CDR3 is TGTGCCAGCAGTGACCCCGCGTTGGGGGCAGGCGGCTACACCTTC.

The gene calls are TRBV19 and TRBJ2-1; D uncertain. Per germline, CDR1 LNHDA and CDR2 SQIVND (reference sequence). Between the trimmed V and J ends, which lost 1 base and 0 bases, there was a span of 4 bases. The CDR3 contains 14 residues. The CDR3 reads CASSIGLSYNEQFF. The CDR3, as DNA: TGTGCCAGTAGTATAGGGCTCTCCTACAATGAGCAGTTCTTC.

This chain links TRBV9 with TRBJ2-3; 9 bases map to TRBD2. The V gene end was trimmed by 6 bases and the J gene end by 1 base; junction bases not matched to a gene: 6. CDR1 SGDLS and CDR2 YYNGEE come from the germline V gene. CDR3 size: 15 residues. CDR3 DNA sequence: TGTGCCAGCACCGAAGGCGGGGGGGGCACAGATACGCAGTATTTT. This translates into CASTEGGGGTDTQYF.